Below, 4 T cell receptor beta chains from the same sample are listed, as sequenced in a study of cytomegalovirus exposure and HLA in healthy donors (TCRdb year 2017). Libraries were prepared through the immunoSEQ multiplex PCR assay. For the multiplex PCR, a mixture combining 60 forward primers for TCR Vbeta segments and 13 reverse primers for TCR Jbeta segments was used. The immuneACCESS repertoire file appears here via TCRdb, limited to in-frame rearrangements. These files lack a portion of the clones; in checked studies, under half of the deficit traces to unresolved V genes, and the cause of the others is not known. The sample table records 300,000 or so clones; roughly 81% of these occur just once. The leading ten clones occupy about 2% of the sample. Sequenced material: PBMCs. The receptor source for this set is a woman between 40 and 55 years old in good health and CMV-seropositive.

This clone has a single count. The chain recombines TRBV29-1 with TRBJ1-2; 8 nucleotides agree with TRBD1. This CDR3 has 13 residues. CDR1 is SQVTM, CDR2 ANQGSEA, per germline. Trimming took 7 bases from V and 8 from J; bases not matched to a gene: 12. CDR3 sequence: CSADSQGAGGYTF. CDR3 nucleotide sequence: TGCAGCGCAGATTCCCAGGGGGCAGGCGGCTACACCTTC.

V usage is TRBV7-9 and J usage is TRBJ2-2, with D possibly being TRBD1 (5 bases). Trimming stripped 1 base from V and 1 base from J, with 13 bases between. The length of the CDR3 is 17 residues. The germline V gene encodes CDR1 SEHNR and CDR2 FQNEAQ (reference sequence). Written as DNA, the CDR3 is TGTGCCAGCAGCTTAGGGCCCTGGCAGGGGAACACCGGGGAGCTGTTTTTT. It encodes CASSLGPWQGNTGELFF.

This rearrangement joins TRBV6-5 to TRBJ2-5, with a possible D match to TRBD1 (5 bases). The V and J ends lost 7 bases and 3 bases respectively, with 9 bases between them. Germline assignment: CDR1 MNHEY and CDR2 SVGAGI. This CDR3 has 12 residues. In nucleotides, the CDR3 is TGTGCCAGCACAAAGGGGAAAGAGACCCAGTACTTC. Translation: CASTKGKETQYF.

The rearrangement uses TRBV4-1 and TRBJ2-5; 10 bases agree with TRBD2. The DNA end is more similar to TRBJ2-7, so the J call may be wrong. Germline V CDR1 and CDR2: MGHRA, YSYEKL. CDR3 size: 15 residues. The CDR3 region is CASSPGLAEGYEQYF. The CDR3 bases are TGCGCCAGCAGCCCCGGACTAGCGGAGGGCTACGAGCAGTACTTC.